Below, 19 T cell receptor beta chains from the same sample are listed, as sequenced in a study of Graves' ophthalmopathy and Graves' hyperthyroidism. RNA transcripts provided the template for amplifying TCR beta CDR3 regions. RT-PCR with HTBI primers came first, then second-round multiplex PCR. Via MiXCR, TCRdb re-called the multiplex PCR reads, giving one row per CDR3 protein. The repertoire consists of a few hundred thousand distinct CDR3 sequences, with around 21% occurring once and the leading ten covering 2.5% to 3%. Sequenced sample: peripheral blood. The receptors were gathered from a woman under 30 with stable Graves' hyperthyroidism.

V gene TRBV25-1 combines with J gene TRBJ2-7; TRBD2 agrees at 10 bases. The CDR3 is 15 residues long. In germline, CDR1 is MGHDK, CDR2 SYGVNS. V trimming: 6 bases; J trimming: 0 bases; junction bases outside the gene matches: 5. CDR3 sequence: CASSGLAGVSYEQYF. Here the CDR3 DNA reads TGTGCCAGCAGCGGGCTAGCGGGAGTCTCCTACGAGCAGTACTTC.

The sample holds many counts of this clonotype. The chain has TRBV29-1 and TRBJ2-7; the match to TRBD2 covers 11 bases. Losses at the gene ends were 4 bases for V and 3 bases for J; bases not matched to a gene: 2. In germline, CDR1 is SQVTM, CDR2 ANQGSEA. The CDR3 totals 13 residues. The CDR3 region has the DNA TGCAGCGTTGGGGGACTAGCGGTCTACGAGCAGTACTTC. Its translation: CSVGGLAVYEQYF.

This clonotype was seen many times. The chain combines TRBV11-2 with TRBJ2-7; tentatively, D is TRBD1 (5 bases). V lost 1 base and J lost 2, with 15 bases in between. The CDR3 is 16 residues long. CDR1 SGHAT and CDR2 FQNNGV come from the germline V gene. CDR3 DNA: TGTGCCAGCAGCTTAGGTTGGGCAGGGTCCGCCTACGAGCAGTACTTC. The encoded protein is CASSLGWAGSAYEQYF.

The table lists this clonotype with many counts. This chain uses TRBV12-3 or TRBV12-4 with TRBJ1-6, with D unresolved. The CDR3 is made up of 13 amino acids. The V end was cut by 6 bases, the J end by 6 bases, with 9 bases between. The CDR3 coding sequence is TGTGCCAGCAGCCCCTTCCTTAATTCACCCCTCCACTTT. Its protein product is CASSPFLNSPLHF.

This clonotype was picked up many times. The chain uses TRBV25-1 and TRBJ2-7; D possibly corresponds to TRBD1 (7 bases). The CDR3 consists of 20 residues. Looked up from germline, CDR1 is MGHDK and CDR2 is SYGVNS. Trimming took 5 bases from V and 2 from J, leaving 31 bases between them. As DNA, the CDR3 is TGTGCCAGCAGTCCTTCCCCAGGGGGGAAGGGTCAGCAGCCTGCCTACGAGCAGTACTTC. It is translated as CASSPSPGGKGQQPAYEQYF.

This clonotype has just a few counts. The chain joins TRBV7-9 to TRBJ1-2; D is uncertain. Germline CDR1 reads SEHNR; CDR2 reads FQNEAQ (reference sequence). This CDR3 contains 13 residues. V lost 4 bases to trimming and J lost 1 base, with 7 bases between them. The CDR3 DNA follows: TGTGCCAGCAGCTCGGAAAGTAACTATGGCTACACCTTC. It codes for CASSSESNYGYTF.

The gene calls are TRBV4-1 and TRBJ1-1; D ambiguous. The CDR3 loop spans 19 amino acids. CDR1 MGHRA and CDR2 YSYEKL come from the germline V gene. V lost 6 bases and J 4 bases, leaving 30 bases between the germline ends. Here the CDR3 DNA reads TGCGCCAGCAGTAACCCTCCGTTCTACTCTCCGCCGAGGTCCACTGAAGCTTTCTTT. Protein: CASSNPPFYSPPRSTEAFF.

This clonotype was detected many times. The chain joins TRBV4-1 to TRBJ1-1; D is perhaps TRBD1 (5 bases). This CDR3 has 15 residues. Trimming left V 2 bases short and J 0 bases short, with 10 bases between. Germline loops: CDR1 MGHRA, CDR2 YSYEKL. CDR3 in amino acids: CASSQRTQVNTEAFF. In nucleotides, the CDR3 is TGCGCCAGCAGCCAACGGACACAGGTGAACACTGAAGCTTTCTTT.

This clonotype was seen many times. The chain employs TRBV30 and TRBJ1-5; 9 bases are a match to TRBD1. The germline gives CDR1 GTSNPN, CDR2 SVGIG (reference sequence). Trimming at V came to 2 bases and at J to 6 bases, leaving 8 bases not matched to a gene. The CDR3 is made up of 15 amino acids. The CDR3 nucleotides read TGTGCCTGGAGTCACAGGGGGCGAGGAAGTCAGCCCCAGCATTTT. It is translated as CAWSHRGRGSQPQHF.

The chain uses TRBV6-5 and TRBJ2-7; 8 bases are a match to TRBD2. This CDR3 comprises 14 residues. J was trimmed by 3 bases and V by 7 bases; bases with no gene match: 8. Germline V CDR1 and CDR2: MNHEY, SVGAGI. The CDR3 loop reads CASTWTSSDYEQYF. The CDR3, as DNA: TGTGCCAGCACTTGGACTAGCAGCGACTACGAGCAGTACTTC.

This clonotype was picked up a small number of times. The gene calls are TRBV29-1 and TRBJ2-2, with D perhaps assigned TRBD1 or TRBD2 (5 bases each). Deletions cut 7 bases from V and 3 bases from J, with 15 bases between. The CDR3 covers 14 residues. Germline assignment: CDR1 SQVTM and CDR2 ANQGSEA. The CDR3 nucleotides read TGCAGCGCCTTTGCAGGGAGTGACACCGGGGAGCTGTTTTTT. Protein sequence: CSAFAGSDTGELFF.

This clonotype was observed a few times. The V gene is TRBV29-1, the J gene TRBJ2-5, with TRBD2 matching 14 bases. This CDR3 spans 14 amino acids. After removal of 6 bases from V and 4 bases from J, the junction contained 4 bases not matched to a gene. In germline, CDR1 is SQVTM, CDR2 ANQGSEA. CDR3 sequence reads: CSVGTSGSIETQYF. DNA for the CDR3: TGCAGCGTAGGGACTAGCGGGAGTATAGAGACCCAGTACTTC.

This clonotype was detected once. This chain joins TRBV7-8 and TRBJ2-5; D may be TRBD1 or TRBD2 (5 bases each). The CDR3 extends over 15 amino acids. V gave up 3 bases and J gave up 5 bases, with 16 bases separating them. From germline, CDR1 is SGHVS and CDR2 FQNEAQ. The CDR3 coding sequence is TGTGCCAGCAGCTTTGGGACCCTCCTGATGGAGACCCAGTACTTC. Translating gives CASSFGTLLMETQYF.

Of note for this clonotype: The CDR3 ends on some other residue instead of the conserved phenylalanine or tryptophan, so this is likely a read error. No DNA is shown, since the ends of the CDR3 on it are uncertain; the CDR3 is the one TCRdb lists. V usage is TRBV6-1 and J usage is TRBJ2-5; the D call TRBD2 from the table was never checked on the DNA. Per the germline V gene, CDR1 is MNHNS and CDR2 is SASEGT. The CDR3 is 17 amino acids in total, end residues counted. CDR3: CASREKRGAYEQYFGPG.

This clonotype was counted ten times or more. V gene TRBV24-1 combines with J gene TRBJ2-7, with 11 bases matching TRBD2. Germline loops: CDR1 KGHDR, CDR2 SFDVKD. V trimming: 5 bases; J trimming: 5 bases; junction bases outside the gene matches: 16. This CDR3 has 18 amino acids. This CDR3 reads CATSAFPLAGGPGNEQYF. CDR3 DNA sequence: TGTGCCACCAGTGCGTTTCCTCTAGCGGGAGGTCCGGGCAACGAGCAGTACTTC.

There are a few counts of this clonotype. The rearrangement joins TRBV12-3 or TRBV12-4 to TRBJ2-7; weak D call: TRBD2 (5 bases). The V end was cut by 6 bases, the J end by 1 base, with 16 bases between. The CDR3 contains 15 residues. CDR3 protein: CASRLSGDKSYEQYF. DNA of the CDR3: TGTGCCAGCAGACTGAGCGGAGATAAGTCCTACGAGCAGTACTTC.

The chain combines TRBV6-5 with TRBJ1-1; no reliable D call. Between the trimmed V and J ends, which lost 6 bases and 7 bases, there was a span of 15 bases. This CDR3 contains 13 residues. Germline CDR1 reads MNHEY; CDR2 reads SVGAGI. CDR3 in DNA: TGTGCCAGCAGCTACGGTTTCCTGGATGAAGCTTTCTTT. This gives the protein CASSYGFLDEAFF.

This clonotype showed up just a few times. This chain uses TRBV7-3 with TRBJ2-3; weak D call: TRBD2 (6 bases). CDR3 length: 16 amino acids. CDR1 and CDR2 (germline): SGHTA, FQGTGA. V was shortened by 5 bases and J by 2 bases, with 17 bases between the two germline ends. The CDR3 coding sequence is TGTGCCAGCAGCCCCACTCGGGGGAGGACCACAGATACGCAGTATTTT. It is translated as CASSPTRGRTTDTQYF.

V and J are TRBV30 and TRBJ2-5, with D maybe TRBD2 (5 bases). The V end was cut by 0 bases, the J end by 1 base, with 15 bases between. Germline V gene data show CDR1 as GTSNPN and CDR2 as SVGIG (reference sequence). The CDR3 consists of 16 residues. The CDR3 region is CAWSVGFVGSQETQYF. The CDR3 DNA is TGTGCCTGGAGTGTCGGGTTCGTGGGGAGCCAAGAGACCCAGTACTTC.